One and the same sample provided the 20 T cell receptor beta chains below, sequenced in a study of neurological immune-mediated disorders. One entry per CDR3 protein results from TCRdb running MiXCR on the 5' RACE reads. The sample contains more than 50,000 distinct CDR3 sequences, 3% to 4% of which appear only once. The sample taken for sequencing was PBMCs. The source is a woman aged 60-75 years with multiple sclerosis.

This clonotype appeared many times. The rearrangement joins TRBV7-2 to TRBJ2-5, with D possibly TRBD2 on 5 matching bases. CDR1 and CDR2 from the germline V gene are SGHTA and FQGNSA. The CDR3 sequence is 13 residues long. Trimming left V 1 base short and J 7 bases short, with 10 bases between. The DNA of the CDR3 is TGTGCCAGCAGCTTAGAAGGTGGAGGGACCCAGTACTTC. It is translated as CASSLEGGGTQYF. The whole variable domain, filled in from reference TRBV7-2 and TRBJ2-5, reads GAGVSQSPSNKVTEKGKDVELRCDPISGHTALYWYRQSLGQGLEFLIYFQGNSAPDKSGLPSDRFSAERTGGSVSTLTIQRTQQEDSAVYLCASSLEGGGTQYFGPGTRLLVL.

This clonotype was recorded many times. This chain connects TRBV7-8 to TRBJ1-6, with D tentatively TRBD1 (5 bases). This CDR3 has 15 residues. Germline V lookup: CDR1 SGHVS, CDR2 FQNEAQ. V gave up 1 base and J gave up 6 bases, with 10 bases separating them. CDR3 sequence: CASSLGPGLNSPLHF. The CDR3 DNA is TGTGCCAGCAGCTTAGGTCCGGGACTTAATTCACCCCTCCACTTT.

This clonotype has ten or more counts. The chain joins TRBV20-1 to TRBJ2-2; TRBD1 matches at 8 bases. Germline loops: CDR1 DFQATT, CDR2 SNEGSKA (reference sequence). The ends lost 3 bases at V and 6 bases at J; junction bases unmatched: 9. The CDR3 totals 15 residues. CDR3 nucleotide sequence: TGCAGTGCTAGCATAATGGACAGGGCGGCCGGGGAGCTGTTTTTT. Protein product: CSASIMDRAAGELFF.

This clonotype was detected ten times or more. The rearrangement links TRBV21-1 to TRBJ1-2; the table's D call, TRBD1, was not checked against the DNA. TRBV21-1 is noted as a pseudogene. The CDR3 consists of 14 residues. CDR3 loop: CASSKVAGTVGYTF. The CDR3 DNA reads as TGTGCCAGCAGCAAAGTGGCCGGGACAGTCGGCTACACCTTC.

The chain couples TRBV10-3 to TRBJ1-5; no clear D gene. CDR1 is ENHRY and CDR2 is SYGVKD in the germline V gene. This CDR3 contains 20 residues. V gave up 4 bases and J gave up 2 bases, with 27 bases separating them. This chain's CDR3 is CAISGLKTPDIGNCNQPQHF. In nucleotides, the CDR3 is TGTGCCATCAGTGGCCTAAAGACACCTGATATAGGCAATTGCAATCAGCCCCAGCATTTT.

In this sample, this clonotype turned up many times. This rearrangement joins TRBV4-1 to TRBJ2-1, with unresolved D. CDR3 length: 17 amino acids. Trimming pared 1 base from V and 0 bases from J, leaving 13 bases between. CDR1 is MGHRA, CDR2 YSYEKL, per germline. The CDR3 here is CASSQGMARSSYNEQFF. The CDR3 bases are TGCGCCAGCAGCCAAGGAATGGCCAGGAGCTCCTACAATGAGCAGTTCTTC.

Ten or more counts support this clonotype. This chain uses TRBV5-6 with TRBJ2-5; D unresolved. Germline loops: CDR1 SGHDT, CDR2 YYEEEE. This CDR3 is built from 13 residues. Trimming took 0 bases from V and 4 from J, leaving 7 bases between them. The CDR3 sequence is CASSLALGETQYF. Written as DNA, the CDR3 is TGTGCCAGCAGCTTGGCCTTGGGAGAGACCCAGTACTTC.

This clonotype has a count of ten or more. The V and J genes are TRBV5-5 and TRBJ2-7; a possible D gene is TRBD1 (5 bases). Trimming took off 2 bases at V and 3 bases at J, with 9 bases between the two ends. The germline gives CDR1 SGHKS, CDR2 YYEKEE (reference sequence). The CDR3 sequence is 13 residues long. The CDR3: CASSFGADYEQYF. CDR3 sequence (DNA): TGTGCCAGCAGCTTTGGGGCCGACTACGAGCAGTACTTC. The variable domain in full, completed from reference TRBV5-5 and TRBJ2-7, reads DAGVTQSPTHLIKTRGQQVTLRCSPISGHKSVSWYQQVLGQGPQFIFQYYEKEERGRGNFPDRFSARQFPNYSSELNVNALLLGDSALYLCASSFGADYEQYFGPGTRLTVT.

The chain employs TRBV7-9 and TRBJ2-7, with D hard to call. This CDR3 comprises 15 residues. Germline loops: CDR1 SEHNR, CDR2 FQNEAQ (reference sequence). V was clipped by 0 bases and J by 0 bases, with 9 bases between them. CDR3 in DNA: TGTGCCAGCAGCTTAGCCCTCAGGTTCTCCTACGAGCAGTACTTC. This codes for CASSLALRFSYEQYF.

Sample share makes this clonotype medium-sized (0.01 to 0.1%). The chain employs TRBV7-2 and TRBJ1-6, with a weak D call TRBD1 (5 bases). Germline V gives CDR1 SGHTA, CDR2 FQGNSA. V shed 0 bases and J shed 7 bases, with 7 bases lying between them. This CDR3 contains 14 residues. DNA of the CDR3: TGTGCCAGCAGCTTAGCGGCAGGGAATTCACCCCTCCACTTT. This sequence encodes CASSLAAGNSPLHF.

This clonotype was found many times. The rearrangement uses TRBV29-1 and TRBJ1-2; weak D call: TRBD1 (5 bases). CDR1 SQVTM and CDR2 ANQGSEA come from the germline V gene. Trimming cost V 6 bases and J 4 bases, with 9 bases left between them. This CDR3 has 11 amino acids. The CDR3: CSVQDLYGYTF. CDR3 DNA: TGCAGCGTACAGGATCTCTATGGCTACACCTTC.

This clonotype was seen ten or more times. V usage is TRBV20-1 and J usage is TRBJ2-2; 9 nucleotides align to TRBD2. Looked up from germline, CDR1 is DFQATT and CDR2 is SNEGSKA (reference sequence). Trimming cost V 3 bases and J 2 bases; bases outside gene matches: 7. The CDR3 is made up of 16 amino acids. The CDR3 DNA sequence: TGCAGTGCTAGTATCGGCGGGAGGGCCAACACCGGGGAGCTGTTTTTT. Its translation: CSASIGGRANTGELFF.

This clonotype was picked up many times. This rearrangement joins TRBV28 to TRBJ2-5, with D maybe TRBD1 (6 bases). The CDR3 contains 12 residues. Germline V gene data show CDR1 as MDHEN and CDR2 as SYDVKM. The V and J ends lost 8 bases and 1 base respectively, with 8 bases between them. Here the CDR3 reads CASGTSQETQYF. As DNA, the CDR3 is TGTGCCAGCGGGACATCCCAAGAGACCCAGTACTTC.

This clonotype was found many times. The chain combines TRBV4-1 with TRBJ2-5; 10 bases are shared with TRBD2. The trim removed 3 bases at V and 4 bases at J, leaving 11 bases unmatched. From germline, CDR1 is MGHRA and CDR2 YSYEKL. The CDR3 has 17 residues. For the CDR3, the DNA is TGCGCCAGCAGCCACTTAAGCGGGAGGGGACCAGGAGAGACCCAGTACTTC. This encodes CASSHLSGRGPGETQYF.

Ten or more counts support this clonotype. The chain uses TRBV11-2 and TRBJ1-1; D gene unclear. From germline, CDR1 is SGHAT and CDR2 FQNNGV. V dropped 2 bases and J dropped 0 bases, with 4 bases sitting between them. The length of the CDR3 is 13 residues. CDR3 region: CASSLTVNTEAFF. CDR3 sequence (DNA): TGTGCCAGCAGCTTAACGGTGAACACTGAAGCTTTCTTT.

This clonotype was counted at least ten times. CDR3 sequence (DNA): TGTGCCAGCAGCCCCGACCATTGGGCGACTTTGACCTTC. This encodes CASSPDHWATLTF. V and J are TRBV7-9 and TRBJ1-2; D is uncertain. The CDR3 extends over 13 amino acids. Germline lookup yields CDR1 SEHNR and CDR2 FQNEAQ (reference sequence). Trimming shortened V by 5 bases and J by 14 bases, and 21 bases separated the two germline ends.

This clonotype was seen ten or more times. This rearrangement joins TRBV7-2 to TRBJ2-1, with TRBD2 as a possible D gene (5 bases). The CDR3 spans 16 residues. V dropped 5 bases and J dropped 4 bases, with 18 bases sitting between them. Germline V gene lookup returns CDR1 SGHTA and CDR2 FQGNSA. The CDR3 spells CASSPQASREYNEQFF. CDR3 DNA sequence: TGTGCCAGCAGCCCGCAAGCGAGTAGGGAGTACAATGAGCAGTTCTTC.

This clonotype was counted at least ten times. The chain joins TRBV3-1 to TRBJ2-1, with a tentative D call TRBD2 (5 bases). The germline V gene encodes CDR1 LGHDT and CDR2 YNNKEL (reference sequence). This CDR3 is 16 amino acids long. Trimming took 1 base from V and 8 from J, leaving 18 bases between them. CDR3 sequence: CASSQGDPRSGYEQFF. The CDR3 nucleotides are TGTGCCAGCAGCCAAGGGGATCCCAGATCGGGGTATGAGCAGTTCTTC.

This clonotype was observed at least ten times. The chain recombines TRBV10-3 with TRBJ1-5, with D uncertain. This CDR3 spans 15 amino acids. Trimming shortened V by 1 base and J by 1 base, and 8 bases separated the two germline ends. In germline, CDR1 is ENHRY, CDR2 SYGVKD. In nucleotides, the CDR3 is TGTGCCATCAGTGAGTATCTATTAAGCAATCAGCCCCAGCATTTT. Its protein is CAISEYLLSNQPQHF.

This clonotype was counted many times. This CDR3 reads CASSPGHNSNQPQHF. The CDR3 region has the DNA TGTGCCAGCAGCCCCGGACACAATAGCAATCAGCCCCAGCATTTT. The gene calls are TRBV28 and TRBJ1-5; a possible D gene is TRBD1 (5 bases). The germline V and J ends were trimmed by 6 bases and 0 bases, with 12 bases remaining between them. There are 15 residues in the CDR3. Germline CDR1 MDHEN, CDR2 SYDVKM. Using reference TRBV28 and TRBJ1-5 for the parts outside the CDR3, the full variable domain is DVKVTQSSRYLVKRTGEKVFLECVQDMDHENMFWYRQDPGLGLRLIYFSYDVKMKEKGDIPEGYSVSREKKERFSLILESASTNQTSMYLCASSPGHNSNQPQHFGDGTRLSIL.